This T cell receptor beta chain is from a study of blood T cell repertoires in COVID-19. The CDR3 is 14 amino acids. Germline V gene data show CDR1 as SEHNR and CDR2 as FQNEAQ (reference sequence). V shed 2 bases, J shed 1 base, and the junction held 1 base outside the gene matches. Method: immunoSEQ multiplex PCR; TCRdb's copy keeps in-frame clones and lacks some. Of 97,000 or so clones in the sample, about nine tenths were seen once. The sequencing input was peripheral blood. This rearrangement joins TRBV7-9 to TRBJ2-5; 7 bases are a match to TRBD2. The receptor comes from a man between 50 and 59 years old with acute or convalescent COVID-19. The CDR3 nucleotides read TGTGCCAGCAGCTTATCTAGCGGCCAAGAGACCCAGTACTTC. It specifies CASSLSSGQETQYF. The full variable domain, completed using reference TRBV7-9 and TRBJ2-5, is DTGVSQNPRHKITKRGQNVTFRCDPISEHNRLYWYRQTLGQGPEFLTYFQNEAQLEKSRLLSDRFSAERPKGSFSTLEIQRTEQGDSAMYLCASSLSSGQETQYFGPGTRLLVL.